This TCR beta chain was captured by sequencing in a study of vaccination and CD4 T cells after COVID-19. Study-level background: Participants were given two doses of BNT162b2 or mRNA-1273 vaccine. Post-COVID samples had a sampling time that fell a median 101 days after diagnosis (range 35 to 161).

From germline, CDR1 is MNHEY and CDR2 SVGAGI. Trimming cost V 0 bases and J 4 bases, with 12 bases left between them. The CDR3 sequence is 15 residues long. Treatment indicated: approximately 9-day PBMC culture with coronavirus spike peptide pools or control peptides (ViraFEST assay). Cultured CD4+ T cell DNA underwent sequencing with the Oncomine TCR Beta short-read assay. TCRdb independently ran MiXCR on the PCR reads; one entry per CDR3 protein. The data show roughly 12,000 distinct CDR3 sequences, with more than 40% seen just once and approximately 15% held by the top ten. This clonotype was seen more than once but under ten times. Antigen: not known.

This TCR derives from a human donor who had recovered from COVID-19. The sequenced sample was CD4+ T cells from blood, cultured in vitro. The rearrangement uses TRBV6-5 and TRBJ1-1; D gene unclear. CDR3: CASSYSRRAGTEAFF. The CDR3 DNA follows: TGTGCCAGCAGTTACTCTCGGAGGGCGGGCACTGAAGCTTTCTTT.